The rows below give T cell receptor beta chains drawn from one sample of a study of blood T cells in healthy people across ages. A single record per CDR3 protein comes from TCRdb applying MiXCR to the 5' RACE reads. The data show roughly 700,000 distinct CDR3 sequences, about 52% seen once. The sequenced sample was blood. The receptor set was obtained from a woman aged 60-70 years in good health. CDR3s include the opening cysteine and the closing phenylalanine or tryptophan. A D gene is named only where the DNA matches it firmly. Expanded clones get a size class; other rows say once, few or many, or leave the size out.

TRBV4-2	.	.	TRBJ2-7	TGTGCCAGCAGCCATGCCGGGACCTCGAACTACGAGCAGTACTTC	CASSHAGTSNYEQYF
TRBV7-8	.	few	TRBJ2-7	TGTGCCAGCAGCTTAAGACCTGGACAACCCTACAATGAGCAGTACTTC	CASSLRPGQPYNEQYF
TRBV12-3/TRBV12-4	.	.	TRBJ2-7	TGTGCCAGCCGAACTAGAACCGGGTCCCTGAACGAGCAGTACTTC	CASRTRTGSLNEQYF
TRBV20-1	.	.	TRBJ2-5	TGCAGTGCTATTCCCTTCGGGACGTACCAAGAGACCCAGTACTTC	CSAIPFGTYQETQYF
TRBV4-3	.	few	TRBJ2-1	TGCGCCAGCAGCCAAGATTCGGTGGGTCGATCCTACAATGAGCAGTTCTTC	CASSQDSVGRSYNEQFF
TRBV20-1	.	.	TRBJ2-1	TGCAGTGCTAGCCCCACCTACAATGAGCAGTTCTTC	CSASPTYNEQFF
TRBV30	.	.	TRBJ1-1	TGTGCCTGGAGGGCTTGGACGGAATATTCGAACACTGAAGCTTTCTTT	CAWRAWTEYSNTEAFF
TRBV6-5	TRBD2	once	TRBJ2-1	TGTGCCAGCAGTTTGACCGGGACTAGCGGCCTCTACAATGAGCAGTTCTTC	CASSLTGTSGLYNEQFF
TRBV20-1	.	.	TRBJ2-7	TGCAGTGCTAGAGGGACGAACTACGAGCAGTACTTC	CSARGTNYEQYF
TRBV6-5	TRBD1	few	TRBJ1-1	TGTGCCAGCAGCTCCGCGGCAGGGGGGTACACTGAAGCTTTCTTT	CASSSAAGGYTEAFF
TRBV12-3/TRBV12-4	.	.	TRBJ1-6	TGTGCCAGCAGTCCTGGTCCTCAAGGGTCACCCCTCCACTTT	CASSPGPQGSPLHF
TRBV20-1	.	.	TRBJ1-2	TGCAGTGCTAGGTACAGGGTCGGGGGCTACACCTTC	CSARYRVGGYTF
TRBV20-1	.	many	TRBJ2-3	TGCAGTGGCGGAGCCCCAATGGGCACAGATACGCAGTATTTT	CSGGAPMGTDTQYF
TRBV20-1	TRBD1	.	TRBJ1-6	TGCAGTGCTTTAGATGCGACAGGGGGCTCCTATAATTCACCCCTCCACTTT	CSALDATGGSYNSPLHF
TRBV4-2	TRBD2	few	TRBJ2-5	TGTGCCAGCAGCCAGGAGGGGACTAGCGGGAGGGGAGTGCAAGAGACCCAGTACTTC	CASSQEGTSGRGVQETQYF
TRBV7-9	.	.	TRBJ2-5	TGTTCCAGCAGCCAACTACAGGGAAGGCAGTACTTC	CSSSQLQGRQYF
TRBV7-9	.	.	TRBJ2-7	TGTGCCAGCACCCGGGCCGGGACAACCTCCTACGAGCAGTACTTC	CASTRAGTTSYEQYF
TRBV5-1	TRBD1	few	TRBJ1-1	TGCGCCAGCAGCTCTACAGGGGAGCGTACCGCTTTCTTT	CASSSTGERTAFF
TRBV7-2	.	few	TRBJ2-7	TGTGCCAGCAGCTTAGACAGGAGAGGACGCGAGCAGTACTTC	CASSLDRRGREQYF
TRBV7-9	.	.	TRBJ2-5	TGTGCCAGCAGCCCCTCTTTTGGGGGAGAGACCCAGTACTTC	CASSPSFGGETQYF
TRBV9	TRBD2	few	TRBJ2-1	TGTGCCAGCAGCGTAGACCTAGCGGGGGCCCGTCGGCAGTTCTTC	CASSVDLAGARRQFF
TRBV29-1	TRBD2	many	TRBJ2-7	TGCAGCGTGCGAGCGGGAGGCCGTTCCTACGAGCAGTACTTC	CSVRAGGRSYEQYF
TRBV6-2/TRBV6-3	.	.	TRBJ1-2	TGTGCCAGCAGTTACTCGACCAGCCTGGGCTACACCTTC	CASSYSTSLGYTF
TRBV5-1	.	.	TRBJ1-1	TGCGCCAGCAGCTTGGAGGGGGGGAGGCTGAACACTGAAGCTTTCTTT	CASSLEGGRLNTEAFF
TRBV4-3	TRBD2	.	TRBJ2-3	TGCGCCAGCAGCCCCCATAGCGGGATAACAGATACGCAGTATTTT	CASSPHSGITDTQYF
TRBV5-1	TRBD2	.	TRBJ2-3	TGCGCCAGCAGCTTGGGGTCTAGCGGGGCCACAGATACGCAGTATTTT	CASSLGSSGATDTQYF
TRBV29-1	TRBD2	.	TRBJ2-7	TGCAGCGTTGAAACGGGGCTAGCGGGCTACAATGAGCAGTACTTC	CSVETGLAGYNEQYF
TRBV9	.	.	TRBJ2-1	TGTGCCAGCAGCGAGAGCGCTGGCTACAATGAGCAGTTCTTC	CASSESAGYNEQFF
TRBV27	TRBD2	.	TRBJ2-5	TGTGCCAGCAGTTTAGGGACTAGCGGGCGTTCGAAGACCCAGTACTTC	CASSLGTSGRSKTQYF
TRBV18	.	.	TRBJ2-7	TGTGCCAGCTCACGAAAGTCCTCCTACGAGCAGTACTTC	CASSRKSSYEQYF
TRBV11-2	TRBD2	few	TRBJ2-3	TGTGCCAGCAGCTTAGATCTCTTACTAGCGGGAGTCACAGATACGCAGTATTTT	CASSLDLLLAGVTDTQYF